This is a list of T cell receptor beta chains from one sample in a study of chemoradiotherapy in HPV16-positive cancers. Assay: immunoSEQ multiplex PCR; the TCRdb copy retains only in-frame clones and omits some. The sample has roughly 14,000 clones; approximately 89% are singletons. Sequencing used tumor tissue, obtained from a patient who underwent chemoradiotherapy. These TCRs come from a human donor with HPV-associated anogenital cancer. Both conserved end residues are part of each CDR3. A D gene is named only where the DNA matches it firmly. Size is omitted from some rows. Given values are once, few, many or a class for expanded clones.

>TRBJ2-5|14|TRBD1|NA|TRBV6-5
TGTGCCAGCAGTTACGGGACAGGGGACCCTTTTGCGTACTTC
CASSYGTGDPFAYF
>TRBJ2-2|17|TRBD2|NA|TRBV2
TGTGCCAGTGGCCTCGTACTAGCGGGAGTAGGCACCGGGGAGCTGTTTTTT
CASGLVLAGVGTGELFF
>TRBJ2-5|16|NA|NA|TRBV5-4
TGTGCCAGCAGCCTCACTGGGGAATTGATCCAAGAGACCCAGTACTTC
CASSLTGELIQETQYF
>TRBJ2-1|14|TRBD2|few|TRBV6-5
TGTGCCAGCAGTACTAGCGGGGTCTACAATGAGCAGTTCTTC
CASSTSGVYNEQFF
>TRBJ2-3|17|NA|few|TRBV7-9
TGTGCCAGCAGCCCACCCCGTGAGAGCGGGTTGACAGATACGCAGTATTTT
CASSPPRESGLTDTQYF
>TRBJ1-1|15|NA|NA|TRBV5-1
TGCGCCGGCAGCTTGTCGGGGGGTGTAAGCACTGAAGCTTTCTTT
CAGSLSGGVSTEAFF
>TRBJ2-5|13|NA|NA|TRBV7-8
TGTGCCAGCAGCTTATCGGGGGAAGAGACCCAGTACTTC
CASSLSGEETQYF
>TRBJ2-7|14|NA|NA|TRBV10-3
TGTGCCATCAGCCCCAGCGCTGACGAGGGGGAGCAGTACTTC
CAISPSADEGEQYF
>TRBJ2-7|14|NA|NA|TRBV7-2
TGTGCCAGCAGCTCGGGACACGGAATCTACGAGCAGTACTTC
CASSSGHGIYEQYF
>TRBJ2-3|16|TRBD2|once|TRBV7-9
TGTGCCAGCAGCTACAAGACTAGCAGCATGCCAGATACGCAGTATTTT
CASSYKTSSMPDTQYF
>TRBJ1-1|14|TRBD1|NA|TRBV11-1
TGTGCCAGCAGCCAGGGACAGCAGAGGTATGAAGCTTTCTTT
CASSQGQQRYEAFF
>TRBJ2-7|17|TRBD2|NA|TRBV5-1
TGCGCCAGCAGCGCGCCGGGACTAGCGGGTGCACCTAGGGAGCAGTACTTC
CASSAPGLAGAPREQYF
>TRBJ2-7|15|NA|NA|TRBV7-9
TGTGCCAGCAGCACCTGGACTGTCGGGTCCTACGAGCAGTACTTC
CASSTWTVGSYEQYF
>TRBJ1-2|14|NA|NA|TRBV6-5
TGTGCCAGCAGACCCCCCATGGGAACCTATGGCTACACCTTC
CASRPPMGTYGYTF
>TRBJ2-2|15|NA|NA|TRBV18
TGTGCCAGCTCCTTCTATGGGGAAAGCACCGGGGAGCTGTTTTTT
CASSFYGESTGELFF
>TRBJ2-1|15|NA|NA|TRBV5-6
TGTGCCAGCAGCTTGCCGGGAGAGAGTTACAATGAGCAGTTCTTC
CASSLPGESYNEQFF
>TRBJ2-3|15|TRBD2|NA|TRBV15
TGTGCCTCCGGGACTAGCGGGGAGGTCACAGATACGCAGTATTTT
CASGTSGEVTDTQYF
>TRBJ2-7|13|NA|NA|TRBV30
TGTGCCTGGAGTTGGGGGGCGAGGTACGAGCAGTACTTC
CAWSWGARYEQYF